Below, 17 T cell receptor beta chains from the same sample are listed, as sequenced in a study of blood T cell repertoires in COVID-19. Generated by immunoSEQ multiplex PCR, the TCRdb table keeps only in-frame clones and is missing some. The data hold about 230,000 clones, with around 86% observed a single time. Sequences were obtained from peripheral blood. These receptors originate from a middle-aged man with COVID-19, enrolled during active disease.

This clone was recorded many times. The rearrangement joins TRBV5-8 to TRBJ2-1; possibly TRBD2 for D (6 bases). The CDR3 runs 17 residues. Trimming took 2 bases from V and 4 from J, leaving 19 bases between them. Germline V CDR1 and CDR2: SGHTS, YDEGEE. The CDR3 nucleotides are TGTGCCAGCAGCTTCAGAGCATTGGCGGGGCCTTACAATGAGCAGTTCTTC. This encodes CASSFRALAGPYNEQFF.

CDR3 sequence: CASSHPQGAGGYTF. Here the CDR3 DNA reads TGTGCCAGCAGCCATCCTCAGGGGGCGGGTGGCTACACCTTC. This chain joins TRBV5-4 and TRBJ1-2, with TRBD1 matching over 8 bases. Per the germline V gene, CDR1 is SGHNT and CDR2 is YYREEE (reference sequence). The CDR3 sequence is 14 residues long. Losses at the gene ends were 4 bases for V and 7 bases for J; bases not matched to a gene: 9. Combining the CDR3 with reference TRBV5-4 and TRBJ1-2 gives the whole variable domain ETGVTQSPTHLIKTRGQQVTLRCSSQSGHNTVSWYQQALGQGPQFIFQYYREEENGRGNFPPRFSGLQFPNYSSELNVNALELDDSALYLCASSHPQGAGGYTFGSGTRLTVV.

The J gene is TRBJ1-4, the V gene TRBV27; D might be TRBD1 (6 bases). V lost 2 bases, J lost 8 bases, and 12 bases lay in between. This CDR3 has 14 amino acids. Per the germline V gene, CDR1 is MNHEY and CDR2 is SMNVEV (reference sequence). The CDR3 sequence: CASSLVGRGEKLFF. In DNA, the CDR3 is TGTGCCAGCAGTTTAGTGGGCAGGGGAGAAAAACTGTTTTTT.

The J gene is TRBJ2-5, the V gene TRBV6-1, with 8 nucleotides matching TRBD2. Per the germline V gene, CDR1 is MNHNS and CDR2 is SASEGT. The CDR3 contains 16 residues. After removal of 4 bases from V and 2 bases from J, the junction contained 9 bases not matched to a gene. The CDR3 nucleotides read TGTGCCAGCAGTGTTCTGGCGGGAGGACCACAAGAGACCCAGTACTTC. It yields the protein CASSVLAGGPQETQYF.

This chain uses TRBV7-9 with TRBJ1-2; TRBD1 aligns across 7 bases. The CDR3 spans 15 residues. After removal of 5 bases from V and 0 bases from J, the junction contained 6 bases not matched to a gene. Germline CDR1 reads SEHNR; CDR2 reads FQNEAQ (reference sequence). The CDR3 protein is CASSPQGRPNYGYTF. CDR3 DNA sequence: TGTGCCAGCAGCCCACAGGGGAGGCCTAACTATGGCTACACCTTC.

This chain uses TRBV19 with TRBJ2-1; 15 bases are shared with TRBD2. The germline V gene has CDR1 LNHDA and CDR2 SQIVND (reference sequence). V lost 5 bases and J lost 10; bases outside the gene matches: 6. The CDR3 totals 15 residues. The CDR3 DNA sequence: TGTGCCAGTAGTGTGGGACTAGCGGGGGGCGAAGAGCAGTTCTTC. It yields the protein CASSVGLAGGEEQFF.

The CDR3 loop reads CASSPLTGTMNTEAFF. CDR3 sequence (DNA): TGTGCCAGCTCACCATTGACAGGGACCATGAACACTGAAGCTTTCTTT. The gene calls are TRBV18 and TRBJ1-1, with TRBD1 identical over 7 bases. The germline V gene has CDR1 KGHSH and CDR2 LQKENI. Germline trimming cut 2 bases from V and 0 bases from J; bases unmatched to any gene: 6. This CDR3 has 16 amino acids. The full variable domain, rest sourced from reference TRBV18 and TRBJ1-1, is NAGVMQNPRHLVRRRGQEARLRCSPMKGHSHVYWYRQLPEEGLKFMVYLQKENIIDESGMPKERFSAEFPKEGPSILRIQQVVRGDSAAYFCASSPLTGTMNTEAFFGQGTRLTVV.

This clone was found once. This rearrangement joins TRBV5-6 to TRBJ1-5, with D perhaps matching TRBD1 (5 bases). Germline loops: CDR1 SGHDT, CDR2 YYEEEE. This CDR3 comprises 16 residues. Trimming cost V 0 bases and J 0 bases, with 10 bases left between them. In DNA form, the CDR3 reads TGTGCCAGCAGCTTGGCCTCAGGGTTTAGCAATCAGCCCCAGCATTTT. It specifies CASSLASGFSNQPQHF.

The rearrangement joins TRBV5-5 to TRBJ1-1; D gene uncertain. This CDR3 has 13 residues. Germline V gene data show CDR1 as SGHKS and CDR2 as YYEKEE (reference sequence). Trimming cost V 2 bases and J 1 base, with 6 bases left between them. The CDR3 DNA is TGTGCCAGCAGCTTTGAGCCGAACACTGAAGCTTTCTTT. Its protein product is CASSFEPNTEAFF. Full variable domain (remainder filled in from reference TRBV5-5 and TRBJ1-1): DAGVTQSPTHLIKTRGQQVTLRCSPISGHKSVSWYQQVLGQGPQFIFQYYEKEERGRGNFPDRFSARQFPNYSSELNVNALLLGDSALYLCASSFEPNTEAFFGQGTRLTVV.

The chain couples TRBV2 to TRBJ2-3; TRBD2 matches 11 bases. V lost 6 bases, J lost 4 bases, and 9 bases stayed unmatched. The germline V gene has CDR1 SNHLY and CDR2 FYNNEI. The CDR3 length is 16 residues. The CDR3 DNA sequence: TGTGCCAGCAGCGAATTAGCGGGAGGGCCCCCAGATACGCAGTATTTT. This gives the protein CASSELAGGPPDTQYF.

V usage is TRBV6-5 and J usage is TRBJ1-1; no clear D gene. From germline, CDR1 is MNHEY and CDR2 SVGAGI. The CDR3 contains 13 residues. V lost 6 bases, J lost 0 bases, and 8 bases lay in between. The CDR3 nucleotides are TGTGCCAGCAGGTTACAGTTGAACACTGAAGCTTTCTTT. Amino acids: CASRLQLNTEAFF.

The gene calls are TRBV3-1 (or the pseudogene TRBV3-2) and TRBJ2-7; possibly TRBD2 for D (5 bases). The V gene lost 4 bases and the J gene lost 1 base, with 11 bases spanning the gap. Germline-derived CDR1 and CDR2 are LGHDT and YNNKEL (reference sequence). This CDR3 is 14 amino acids long. This CDR3 reads CASSRSRTSYEQYF. The CDR3 DNA sequence: TGTGCCAGCAGCCGATCGCGGACTTCCTACGAGCAGTACTTC.

The rearrangement uses TRBV5-8 and TRBJ2-7, with D possibly matching TRBD2 (6 bases). The germline CDR1 and CDR2 sequences are SGHTS and YDEGEE. The V gene lost 4 bases and the J gene lost 2 bases, with 10 bases spanning the gap. This CDR3 comprises 13 residues. CDR3: CASSAGTPYEQYF. CDR3 DNA sequence: TGTGCCAGCAGCGCTGGGACTCCCTACGAGCAGTACTTC.

The rearrangement links TRBV19 to TRBJ1-5; TRBD1 agrees at 9 bases. The junction had 10 bases not matched to a gene; V was cut back by 3 bases and J by 7 bases. CDR3 length: 16 amino acids. CDR1 and CDR2 from the germline V gene are LNHDA and SQIVND (reference sequence). The CDR3 DNA reads TGTGCCAGTAGTATTTCGGGACAGGGTTTTTGGCAGCCCCAGCATTTT. Translation gives CASSISGQGFWQPQHF.

This clone was detected only a few times. This sequence joins TRBV10-1 and TRBJ2-2; D perhaps matches TRBD2 (6 bases). This CDR3 contains 16 residues. The germline CDR1 and CDR2 sequences are WNHNN and SYGVQD (reference sequence). Trimming removed 2 bases from V and 2 bases from J, with 12 bases in between. The CDR3 reads CASSEVISGNTGELFF. CDR3 nucleotides: TGCGCCAGCAGTGAGGTGATTAGCGGTAACACCGGGGAGCTGTTTTTT.

The chain uses TRBV6-5 and TRBJ2-5; maybe TRBD1 (6 bases). The germline V and J ends were trimmed by 5 bases and 2 bases, with 9 bases remaining between them. The germline CDR1 and CDR2 sequences are MNHEY and SVGAGI. This CDR3 is built from 13 residues. CDR3 in DNA: TGTGCCAGCAGTCACAGGGCTCAAGAGACCCAGTACTTC. This codes for CASSHRAQETQYF.

This clone was recorded once. The chain carries TRBV4-3 and TRBJ1-2; D is unclear. This CDR3 region has 15 residues. CDR1 and CDR2 (germline): LGHNA, YSLEER. The V end lost 1 base, the J end lost 1 base, and 10 bases lay between the germline ends. CDR3 residues: CASSQGAVGNYGYTF. The CDR3 coding sequence is TGCGCCAGCAGCCAAGGGGCTGTGGGTAACTATGGCTACACCTTC.